This passage covers 12 T cell receptor beta chains from one sample sequenced in a study of T cell clones after liver transplantation. TCRdb's copy holds only in-frame clones and misses some; the assay was immunoSEQ multiplex PCR. The sample lists about 53,000 clones; about 88% were seen once. Specimen: CD4+ T cells from blood, collected before liver transplant. The receptor set was obtained from a human donor who received a liver transplant.

V is TRBV28 and J is TRBJ2-5; D possibly uses TRBD1 or TRBD2 (5 bases each). Germline V gene lookup returns CDR1 MDHEN and CDR2 SYDVKM. This CDR3 comprises 14 residues. Trimming removed 8 bases from V and 0 bases from J, with 13 bases in between. CDR3 bases: TGTGCCAGCGGGGGAACGGACTACCAAGAGACCCAGTACTTC. Protein product: CASGGTDYQETQYF.

Only one count was recorded for this clone. V gene TRBV6-5 combines with J gene TRBJ2-5; possibly TRBD2 for D (6 bases). In germline, CDR1 is MNHEY, CDR2 SVGAGI. Trimming took off 4 bases at V and 4 bases at J, with 16 bases between the two ends. This CDR3 has 15 residues. CDR3 DNA: TGTGCCAGCAGTTCGACTAGGAAACCTGGAGAGACCCAGTACTTC. This translates into CASSSTRKPGETQYF.

V gene TRBV6-1 combines with J gene TRBJ2-7; D gene ambiguous. Germline V lookup: CDR1 MNHNS, CDR2 SASEGT. This CDR3 comprises 15 residues. The germline V and J ends were trimmed by 0 bases and 1 base, with 10 bases remaining between them. CDR3: CASSEALRNSYEQYF. The CDR3 nucleotides are TGTGCCAGCAGTGAAGCCCTCAGGAATTCCTACGAGCAGTACTTC.

The genes are TRBV7-3 and TRBJ2-3; D ambiguous. Germline-derived CDR1 and CDR2 are SGHTA and FQGTGA. Deletions cut 3 bases from V and 4 bases from J, with 8 bases between. This CDR3 region has 13 residues. The CDR3, as DNA: TGTGCCAGCAGCTTTAGTCCTTCAGATACGCAGTATTTT. Encoded protein: CASSFSPSDTQYF.

The chain employs TRBV7-9 and TRBJ2-3; D call uncertain. V gave up 3 bases and J gave up 2 bases, with 9 bases separating them. The CDR3 length is 14 residues. Germline lookup yields CDR1 SEHNR and CDR2 FQNEAQ (reference sequence). This CDR3 reads CASSFKLVTDTQYF. The CDR3 region has the DNA TGTGCCAGCAGCTTCAAACTGGTCACAGATACGCAGTATTTT.

This chain connects TRBV19 to TRBJ1-5; a possible D gene is TRBD1 (6 bases). The CDR3 is 15 residues long. In germline, CDR1 is LNHDA, CDR2 SQIVND (reference sequence). Trimming shortened V by 7 bases and J by 6 bases, and 19 bases separated the two germline ends. CDR3 loop: CASTLVYTGSQPQHF. The DNA of the CDR3 is TGTGCCAGTACCTTAGTATACACAGGGAGTCAGCCCCAGCATTTT.

The chain carries TRBV30 and TRBJ2-1; D not certain. This CDR3 has 14 amino acids. CDR1 is GTSNPN and CDR2 is SVGIG in the germline V gene (reference sequence). The V end lost 5 bases, the J end lost 0 bases, and 11 bases lay between the germline ends. The CDR3 region has the DNA TGTGCCTGGCTGGCGGCTGCCTCCTACAATGAGCAGTTCTTC. Its protein is CAWLAAASYNEQFF.

This rearrangement joins TRBV7-8 to TRBJ2-7; D possibly corresponds to TRBD2 (5 bases). Germline V gene data show CDR1 as SGHVS and CDR2 as FQNEAQ. V was shortened by 2 bases and J by 2 bases, with 13 bases between the two germline ends. This CDR3 is built from 15 residues. The CDR3 DNA reads TGTGCCAGCAGCTTATCGAGGGATGGAACCTACGAGCAGTACTTC. Its protein is CASSLSRDGTYEQYF.

The chain recombines TRBV7-2 with TRBJ2-1, with 8 bases fitting TRBD2. After removal of 2 bases from V and 8 bases from J, the junction contained 5 bases not matched to a gene. Germline V lookup: CDR1 SGHTA, CDR2 FQGNSA. There are 14 residues in the CDR3. CDR3 region: CASSLRGGADEQFF. The CDR3 DNA reads as TGTGCCAGCAGCTTACGGGGGGGCGCCGATGAGCAGTTCTTC. Variable domain in full (rest from reference TRBV7-2 and TRBJ2-1): GAGVSQSPSNKVTEKGKDVELRCDPISGHTALYWYRQSLGQGLEFLIYFQGNSAPDKSGLPSDRFSAERTGGSVSTLTIQRTQQEDSAVYLCASSLRGGADEQFFGPGTRLTVL.

The rearrangement links TRBV6-1 to TRBJ2-1; D is tentatively TRBD1 or TRBD2 (5 bases each). CDR1 is MNHNS, CDR2 SASEGT, per germline. The CDR3 runs 13 residues. V lost 6 bases, J lost 5 bases, and 11 bases lay in between. The DNA for the CDR3 is TGTGCCAGCAGAGAGGGGTGGAACAATGAGCAGTTCTTC. Translating it yields CASREGWNNEQFF.

V usage is TRBV14 and J usage is TRBJ2-6; D is perhaps TRBD1 (5 bases). Germline-derived CDR1 and CDR2 are SGHDN and FVKESK. This CDR3 comprises 19 residues. The V and J ends lost 1 base and 3 bases respectively, with 19 bases between them. CDR3: CASSQARLSQGNGANVLTF. CDR3 nucleotide sequence: TGTGCCAGCAGCCAAGCTCGCCTATCCCAGGGAAATGGGGCCAACGTCCTGACTTTC.

The rearrangement uses TRBV7-3 and TRBJ1-2; 8 positions agree with TRBD1. This CDR3 region has 17 residues. CDR1 is SGHTA, CDR2 FQGTGA, per germline. Trimming at V came to 4 bases and at J to 6 bases, leaving 16 bases not matched to a gene. CDR3 amino acids: CASSSQGDPSGGDGYTF. The CDR3 DNA reads as TGTGCCAGCAGCTCACAGGGGGATCCTTCGGGGGGCGATGGCTACACCTTC.